These 10 T cell receptor beta chains came from one sample sequenced in a study of read filtering for tumor transcriptome and immune sequencing. This library used approximately 390 ng RNA and molecular barcoded adaptors spanning alpha/delta and beta/gamma chains. TCRdb reprocessed the reads via MiXCR and lists one record per CDR3 protein. Of around 58,000 distinct CDR3 sequences in the sample, roughly 13% are singletons; the top ten hold approximately 47%. Source material: a population of CD138-negative cells sorted from bone marrow. The receptors derive from a donor aged 40 or older with multiple myeloma.

A word on this clonotype: This may stem from a read error, because a much larger clone lies one nucleotide away. The rearrangement uses TRBV20-1 and TRBJ2-7; 10 nucleotides match TRBD1. Germline CDR1 is DFQATT and CDR2 is SNEGSKA (reference sequence). V trimming: 6 bases; J trimming: 5 bases; junction bases outside the gene matches: 7. This CDR3 comprises 13 residues. The CDR3 is CSAEDRGWNEQYF. CDR3 bases: TGCAGTGCCGAGGACAGGGGGTGGAACGAGCAGTACTTC.

This clonotype was seen at least ten times. The chain recombines TRBV6-4 with TRBJ2-1; D possibly corresponds to TRBD2 (5 bases). The V end was cut by 3 bases, the J end by 6 bases, with 12 bases between. This CDR3 has 14 amino acids. CDR1 MRHNA and CDR2 SNTAGT come from the germline V gene. The CDR3 DNA reads as TGTGCCAGCAGTGATTCTAGCAAGAGCAATGAGCAGTTCTTC. Translating gives CASSDSSKSNEQFF.

This clonotype was recorded many times. The chain is built from TRBV14 and TRBJ1-2; TRBD1 matches 7 bases. The J segment lost 6 bases and the V segment lost 0 bases, leaving 4 bases of the junction unmatched. Germline-derived CDR1 and CDR2 are SGHDN and FVKESK. The CDR3 loop spans 14 amino acids. The CDR3 loop reads CASSQDTGDDGYTF. In DNA form, the CDR3 reads TGTGCCAGCAGCCAAGATACAGGGGATGATGGCTACACCTTC.

This clonotype was recorded at least ten times. The CDR3 is CASSLSVRDTEAFF. The CDR3 DNA follows: TGCGCCAGCAGCCTGTCGGTGAGGGACACTGAAGCTTTCTTT. The chain combines TRBV5-1 with TRBJ1-1; D gene ambiguous. The germline CDR1 and CDR2 sequences are SGHRS and YFSETQ. The CDR3 length is 14 residues. The ends were cut back, 4 bases at V and 3 bases at J, with 13 bases in the middle. The full variable domain, in which reference TRBV5-1 and TRBJ1-1 provide the parts outside the CDR3, is KAGVTQTPRYLIKTRGQQVTLSCSPISGHRSVSWYQQTPGQGLQFLFEYFSETQRNKGNFPGRFSGRQFSNSRSEMNVSTLELGDSALYLCASSLSVRDTEAFFGQGTRLTVV.

Comment on this clonotype: A single base separates this from a much larger clone, so it may be a read error. The chain couples TRBV20-1 to TRBJ2-7; TRBD2 aligns across 9 bases. The germline V gene has CDR1 DFQATT and CDR2 SNEGSKA (reference sequence). The junction had 9 bases not matched to a gene; V was cut back by 3 bases and J by 3 bases. The CDR3 length is 15 residues. The CDR3 nucleotides read TGCAGTGCTAGGGGGACTAGCCAAACTCTCTACGAGCAGTACTTC. Translated: CSARGTSQTLYEQYF.

In its sample, this clonotype was seen once. A read error is likely, as this CDR3 ends without the conserved phenylalanine or tryptophan. The chain carries TRBV20-1 and TRBJ2-1; TRBD2 matches at 14 bases. The CDR3 consists of 15 residues. The germline CDR1 and CDR2 sequences are DFQATT and SNEGSKA (reference sequence). Unmatched junction bases numbered 11, after V lost 6 bases and J lost 10 bases. In DNA form, the CDR3 reads TGCAGTGCCAGAAACACGGGACTAGCGGGAGCCGAGCAGTTCCTC. This codes for CSARNTGLAGAEQFL.

As regards this clonotype: This may stem from a read error, because a much larger clone lies one nucleotide away. The chain is built from TRBV29-1 and TRBJ1-2; TRBD1 might be the D (5 bases). The germline V and J ends were trimmed by 3 bases and 4 bases, with 15 bases remaining between them. The CDR3 has 14 amino acids. Per germline, CDR1 SQVTM and CDR2 ANQGSEA. CDR3 residues: CSVDIAGLGYGYTF. CDR3 coding DNA: TGCAGCGTTGACATTGCAGGGCTGGGCTATGGCTACACCTTC.

In its sample, this clonotype was seen many times. The V call is TRBV27, the J call TRBJ1-6, with D perhaps TRBD1 (6 bases). In germline, CDR1 is MNHEY, CDR2 SMNVEV (reference sequence). The length of the CDR3 is 17 residues. V lost 5 bases to trimming and J lost 9 bases, with 23 bases between them. In DNA form, the CDR3 reads TGTGCCAGCAGTGCCATGACAAGGGGGTATGGAATTTCACCCCTCCACTTT. It translates to CASSAMTRGYGISPLHF.

In its sample, this clonotype was seen many times. V is TRBV7-2 and J is TRBJ2-3, with a possible D match to TRBD1 (6 bases). The CDR3 length is 16 residues. Germline V gene lookup returns CDR1 SGHTA and CDR2 FQGNSA. V was pared by 3 bases and J by 5 bases, with 18 bases between. The CDR3 loop is CASSFQGTRGLDTQYF. CDR3 DNA sequence: TGTGCCAGCAGCTTTCAGGGGACCCGGGGCCTAGATACGCAGTATTTT.

In this sample, this clonotype turned up many times. One end of the junction is discordant with germline, which a read error may explain. The gene calls are TRBV5-1 and TRBJ2-3, with 8 bases fitting TRBD2. Germline-derived CDR1 and CDR2 are SGHRS and YFSETQ. This CDR3 contains 14 residues. This CDR3 reads CASSGGPSIDAQYF. CDR3 bases: TGCGCCAGCTCGGGAGGGCCGAGCATAGATGCGCAGTATTTT.